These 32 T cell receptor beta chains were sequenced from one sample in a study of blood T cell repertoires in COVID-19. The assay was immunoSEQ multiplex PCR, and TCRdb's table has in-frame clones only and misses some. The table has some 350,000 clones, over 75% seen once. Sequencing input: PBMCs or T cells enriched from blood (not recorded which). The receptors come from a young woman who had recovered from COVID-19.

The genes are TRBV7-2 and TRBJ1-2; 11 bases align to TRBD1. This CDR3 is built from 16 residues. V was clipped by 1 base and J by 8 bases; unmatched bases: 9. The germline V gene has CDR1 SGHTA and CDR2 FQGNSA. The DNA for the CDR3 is TGTGCCAGCAGCTTAGGGGCTGGACAGGGGGCGCGCGGCTACACCTTC. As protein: CASSLGAGQGARGYTF.

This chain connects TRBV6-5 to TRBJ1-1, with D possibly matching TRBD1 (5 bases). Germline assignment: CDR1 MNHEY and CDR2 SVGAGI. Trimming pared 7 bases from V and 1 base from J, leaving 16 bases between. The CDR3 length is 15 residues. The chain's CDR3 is CASTYGGRRNTEAFF. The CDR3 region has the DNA TGTGCCAGCACCTACGGGGGGAGGAGGAACACTGAAGCTTTCTTT.

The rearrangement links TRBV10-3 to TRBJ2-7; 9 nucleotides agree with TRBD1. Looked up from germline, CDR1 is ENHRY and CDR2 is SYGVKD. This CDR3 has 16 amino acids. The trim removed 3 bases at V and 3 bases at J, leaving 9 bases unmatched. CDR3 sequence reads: CAISDPNRGRGYEQYF. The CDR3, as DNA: TGTGCCATCAGTGATCCGAACAGGGGGCGAGGCTACGAGCAGTACTTC.

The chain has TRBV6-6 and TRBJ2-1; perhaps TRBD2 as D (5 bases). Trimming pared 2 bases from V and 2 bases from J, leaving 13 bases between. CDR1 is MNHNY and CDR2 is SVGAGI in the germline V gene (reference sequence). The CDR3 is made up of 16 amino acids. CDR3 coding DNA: TGTGCCAGCAGTTACCCGACACGAGCGGCCTACAATGAGCAGTTCTTC. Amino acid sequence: CASSYPTRAAYNEQFF.

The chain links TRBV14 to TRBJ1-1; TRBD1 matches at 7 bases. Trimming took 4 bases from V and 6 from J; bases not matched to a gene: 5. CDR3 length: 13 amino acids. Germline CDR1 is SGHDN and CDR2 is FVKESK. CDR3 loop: CASSPGGWSEAFF. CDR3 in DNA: TGTGCCAGCAGCCCAGGGGGATGGTCTGAAGCTTTCTTT.

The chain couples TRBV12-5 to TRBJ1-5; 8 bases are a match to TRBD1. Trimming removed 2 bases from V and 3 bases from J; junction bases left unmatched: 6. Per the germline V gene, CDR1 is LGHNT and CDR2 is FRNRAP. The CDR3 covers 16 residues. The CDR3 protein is CASGLILDRDNQPQHF. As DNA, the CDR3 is TGTGCTAGTGGTTTGATACTGGACAGGGACAATCAGCCCCAGCATTTT.

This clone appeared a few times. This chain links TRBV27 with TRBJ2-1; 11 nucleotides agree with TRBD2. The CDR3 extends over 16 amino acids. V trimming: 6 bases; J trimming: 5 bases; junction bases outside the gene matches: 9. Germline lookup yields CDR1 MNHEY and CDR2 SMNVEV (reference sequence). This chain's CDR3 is CASSNDIAGGHNEQFF. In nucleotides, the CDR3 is TGTGCCAGCAGCAACGATATAGCGGGGGGGCACAATGAGCAGTTCTTC.

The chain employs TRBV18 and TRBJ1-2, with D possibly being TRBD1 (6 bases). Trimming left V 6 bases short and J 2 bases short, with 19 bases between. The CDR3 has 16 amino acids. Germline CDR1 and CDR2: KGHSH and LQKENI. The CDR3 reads CASSSERGALNYGYTF. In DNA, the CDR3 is TGTGCCAGCTCCTCAGAACGGGGGGCCCTGAACTATGGCTACACCTTC.

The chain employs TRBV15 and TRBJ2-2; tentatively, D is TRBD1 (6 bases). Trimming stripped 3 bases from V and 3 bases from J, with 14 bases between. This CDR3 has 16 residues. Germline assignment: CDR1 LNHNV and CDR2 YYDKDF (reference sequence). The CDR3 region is CATSSRRTAYTGELFF. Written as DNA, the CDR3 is TGTGCCACCAGCAGTCGAAGGACAGCATACACCGGGGAGCTGTTTTTT.

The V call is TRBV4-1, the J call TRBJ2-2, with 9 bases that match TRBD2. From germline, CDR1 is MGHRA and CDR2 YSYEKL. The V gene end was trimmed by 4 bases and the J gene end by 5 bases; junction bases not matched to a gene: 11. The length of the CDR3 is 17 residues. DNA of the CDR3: TGCGCCAGCAGCCGACCACTAGCGGGTCGCGGGACCGGGGAGCTGTTTTTT. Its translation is CASSRPLAGRGTGELFF.

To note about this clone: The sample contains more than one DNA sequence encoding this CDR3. CDR3 sequence reads: CASSQTGVTEAFF. The CDR3 DNA is TGTGCCAGCAGTCAAACAGGGGTTACTGAAGCTTTCTTT. This sequence joins TRBV6-5 and TRBJ1-1, with 7 bases that match TRBD1. Germline CDR1 reads MNHEY; CDR2 reads SVGAGI. There are 13 residues in the CDR3. Trimming cost V 5 bases and J 5 bases; bases outside gene matches: 5.

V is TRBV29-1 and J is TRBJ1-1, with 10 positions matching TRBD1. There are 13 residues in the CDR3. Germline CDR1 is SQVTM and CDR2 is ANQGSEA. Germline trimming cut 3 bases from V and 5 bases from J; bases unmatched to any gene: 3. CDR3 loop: CSVEGTGETEAFF. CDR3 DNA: TGCAGCGTTGAGGGGACAGGGGAAACTGAAGCTTTCTTT.

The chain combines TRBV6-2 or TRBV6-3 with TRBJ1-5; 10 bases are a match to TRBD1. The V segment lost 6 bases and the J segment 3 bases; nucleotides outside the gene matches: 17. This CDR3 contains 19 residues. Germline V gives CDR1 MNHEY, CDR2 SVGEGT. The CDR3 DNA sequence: TGTGCCAGCAGCACCGAAGAGGACAGGGGGAATCGGTACAATCAGCCCCAGCATTTT. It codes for CASSTEEDRGNRYNQPQHF.

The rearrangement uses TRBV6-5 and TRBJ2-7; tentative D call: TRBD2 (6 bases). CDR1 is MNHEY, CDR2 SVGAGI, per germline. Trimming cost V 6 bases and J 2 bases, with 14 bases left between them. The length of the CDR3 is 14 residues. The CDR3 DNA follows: TGTGCCAGCAGCGCGGCGGGGCAGGCCTACGAGCAGTACTTC. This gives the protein CASSAAGQAYEQYF.

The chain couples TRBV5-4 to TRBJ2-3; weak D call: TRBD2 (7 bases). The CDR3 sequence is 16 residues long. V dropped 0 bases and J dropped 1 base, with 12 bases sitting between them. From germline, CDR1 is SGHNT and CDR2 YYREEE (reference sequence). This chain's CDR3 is CASSLGGGGGTDTQYF. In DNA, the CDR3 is TGTGCCAGCAGCTTGGGGGGGGGCGGAGGCACAGATACGCAGTATTTT. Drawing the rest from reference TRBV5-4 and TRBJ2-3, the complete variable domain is ETGVTQSPTHLIKTRGQQVTLRCSSQSGHNTVSWYQQALGQGPQFIFQYYREEENGRGNFPPRFSGLQFPNYSSELNVNALELDDSALYLCASSLGGGGGTDTQYFGPGTRLTVL.

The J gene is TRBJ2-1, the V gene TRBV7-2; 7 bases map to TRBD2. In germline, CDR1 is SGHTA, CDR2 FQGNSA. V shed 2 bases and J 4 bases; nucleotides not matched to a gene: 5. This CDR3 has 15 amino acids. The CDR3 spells CASSLTRGEYNEQFF. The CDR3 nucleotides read TGTGCCAGCAGCTTAACCCGGGGGGAATACAATGAGCAGTTCTTC.

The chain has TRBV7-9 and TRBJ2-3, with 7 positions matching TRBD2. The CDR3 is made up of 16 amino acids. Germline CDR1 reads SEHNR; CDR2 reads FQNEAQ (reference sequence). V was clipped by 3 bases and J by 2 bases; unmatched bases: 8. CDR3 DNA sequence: TGTGCCAGCAGCTTCCAGCGGGGATACACCACAGATACGCAGTATTTT. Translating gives CASSFQRGYTTDTQYF.

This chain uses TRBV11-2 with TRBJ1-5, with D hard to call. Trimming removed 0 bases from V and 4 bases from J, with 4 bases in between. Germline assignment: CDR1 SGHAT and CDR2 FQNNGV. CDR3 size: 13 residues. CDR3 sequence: CASSLDRNQPQHF. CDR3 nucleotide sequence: TGTGCCAGCAGCTTAGACCGGAATCAGCCCCAGCATTTT.

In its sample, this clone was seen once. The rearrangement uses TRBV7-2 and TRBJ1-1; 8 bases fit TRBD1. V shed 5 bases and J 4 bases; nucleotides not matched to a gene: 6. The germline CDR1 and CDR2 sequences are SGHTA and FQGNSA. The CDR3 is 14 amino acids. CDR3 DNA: TGTGCCAGCAGCCAAGACAGGGGCGGCACTGAAGCTTTCTTT. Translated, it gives CASSQDRGGTEAFF.

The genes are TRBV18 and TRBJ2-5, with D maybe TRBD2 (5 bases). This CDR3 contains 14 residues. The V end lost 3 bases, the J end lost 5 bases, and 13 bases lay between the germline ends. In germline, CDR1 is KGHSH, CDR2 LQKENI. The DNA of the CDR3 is TGTGCCAGCTCACCCAGGACTGCTGAGGAGACCCAGTACTTC. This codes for CASSPRTAEETQYF.

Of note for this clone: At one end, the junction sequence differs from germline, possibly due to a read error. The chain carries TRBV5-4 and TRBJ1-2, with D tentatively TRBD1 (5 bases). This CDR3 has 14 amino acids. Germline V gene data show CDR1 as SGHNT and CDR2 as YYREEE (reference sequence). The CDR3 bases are TGTGCCGGCAGCTTGGAAGGGGCTGACTATGGCTACACCTTC. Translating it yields CAGSLEGADYGYTF.

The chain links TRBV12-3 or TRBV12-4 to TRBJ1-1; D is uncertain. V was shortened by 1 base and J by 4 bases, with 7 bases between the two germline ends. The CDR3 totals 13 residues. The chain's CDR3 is CASSLERLTEAFF. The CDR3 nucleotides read TGTGCCAGCAGTTTAGAACGACTCACTGAAGCTTTCTTT.

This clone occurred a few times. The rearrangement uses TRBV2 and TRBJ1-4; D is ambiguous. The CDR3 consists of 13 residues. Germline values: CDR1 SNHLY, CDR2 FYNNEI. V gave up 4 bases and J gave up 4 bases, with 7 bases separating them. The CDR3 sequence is CASSGQFNEKLFF. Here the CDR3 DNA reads TGTGCCAGCAGTGGGCAATTTAATGAAAAACTGTTTTTT.

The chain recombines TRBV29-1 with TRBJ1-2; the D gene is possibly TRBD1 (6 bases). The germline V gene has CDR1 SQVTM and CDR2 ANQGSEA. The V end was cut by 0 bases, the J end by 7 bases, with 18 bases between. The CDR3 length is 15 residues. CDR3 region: CSVEDGGGPSSGYTF. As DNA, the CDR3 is TGCAGCGTTGAAGATGGCGGGGGGCCATCCAGTGGCTACACCTTC.

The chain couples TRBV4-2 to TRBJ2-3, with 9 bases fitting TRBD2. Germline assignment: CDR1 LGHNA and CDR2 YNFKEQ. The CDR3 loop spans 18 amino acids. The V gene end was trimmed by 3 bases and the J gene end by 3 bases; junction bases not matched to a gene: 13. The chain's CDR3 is CASSQANRAGGTTDTQYF. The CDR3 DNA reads TGTGCCAGCAGCCAGGCAAACAGAGCGGGGGGAACGACAGATACGCAGTATTTT.

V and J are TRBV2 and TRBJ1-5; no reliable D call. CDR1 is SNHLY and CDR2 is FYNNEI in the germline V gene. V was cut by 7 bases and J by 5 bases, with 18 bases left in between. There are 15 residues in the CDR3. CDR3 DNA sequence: TGTGCCAGCACGTTGGAGGGATCAAATGATCAGCCCCAGCATTTT. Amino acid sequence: CASTLEGSNDQPQHF.

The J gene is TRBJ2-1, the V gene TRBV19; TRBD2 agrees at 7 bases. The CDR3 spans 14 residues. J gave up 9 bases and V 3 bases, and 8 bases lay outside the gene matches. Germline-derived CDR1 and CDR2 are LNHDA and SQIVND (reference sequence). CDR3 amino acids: CASSIGGGVGEQFF. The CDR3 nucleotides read TGTGCCAGTAGTATTGGTGGGGGGGTAGGTGAGCAGTTCTTC.

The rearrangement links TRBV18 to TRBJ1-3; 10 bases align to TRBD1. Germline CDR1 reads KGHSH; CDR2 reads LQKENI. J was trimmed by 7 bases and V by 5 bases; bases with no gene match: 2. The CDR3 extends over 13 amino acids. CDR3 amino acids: CASSADRGNTIYF. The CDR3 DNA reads TGTGCCAGCTCAGCGGACAGGGGGAACACCATATATTTT.

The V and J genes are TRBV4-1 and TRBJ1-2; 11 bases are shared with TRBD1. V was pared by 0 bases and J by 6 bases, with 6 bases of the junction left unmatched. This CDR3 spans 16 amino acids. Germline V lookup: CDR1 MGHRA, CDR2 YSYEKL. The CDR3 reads CASSQDTGQGAHGYTF. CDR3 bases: TGCGCCAGCAGCCAAGATACCGGACAGGGGGCCCATGGCTACACCTTC.

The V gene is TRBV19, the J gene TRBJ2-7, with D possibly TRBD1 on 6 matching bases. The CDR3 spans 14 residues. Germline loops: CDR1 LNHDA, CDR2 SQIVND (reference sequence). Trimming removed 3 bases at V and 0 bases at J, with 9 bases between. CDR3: CASSITDSSYEQYF. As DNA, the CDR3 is TGTGCCAGTAGTATCACGGACAGCTCCTACGAGCAGTACTTC.

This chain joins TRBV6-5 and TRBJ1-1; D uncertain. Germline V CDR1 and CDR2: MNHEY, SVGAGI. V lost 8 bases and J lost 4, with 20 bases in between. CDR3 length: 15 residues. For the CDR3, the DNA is TGTGCCAGCTCAATCAGGCCCCGAGAAGGCACTGAAGCTTTCTTT. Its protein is CASSIRPREGTEAFF.

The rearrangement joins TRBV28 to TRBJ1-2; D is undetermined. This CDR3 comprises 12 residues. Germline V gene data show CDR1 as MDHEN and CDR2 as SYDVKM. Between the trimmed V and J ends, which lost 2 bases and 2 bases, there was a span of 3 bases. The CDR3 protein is CASSLANYGYTF. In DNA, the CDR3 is TGTGCCAGCAGTTTAGCGAACTATGGCTACACCTTC.